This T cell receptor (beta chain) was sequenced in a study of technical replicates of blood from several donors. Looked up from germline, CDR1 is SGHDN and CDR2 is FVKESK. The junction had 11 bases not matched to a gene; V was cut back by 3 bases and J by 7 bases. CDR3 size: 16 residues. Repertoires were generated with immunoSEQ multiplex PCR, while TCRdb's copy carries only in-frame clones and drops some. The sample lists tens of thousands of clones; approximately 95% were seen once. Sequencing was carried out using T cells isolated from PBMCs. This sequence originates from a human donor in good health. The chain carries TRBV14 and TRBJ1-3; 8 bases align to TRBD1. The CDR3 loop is CASSHPTSRQGNTIYF. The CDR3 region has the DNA TGTGCCAGCAGCCATCCCACATCTAGACAGGGGAACACCATATATTTT.